The clone carrying this T cell receptor (beta chain) was seen more than once but under ten times. Germline values: CDR1 MNHEY, CDR2 SVGEGT. There are 15 residues in the CDR3. Trimming removed 2 bases from V and 4 bases from J, with 12 bases in between. This record comes from a study of T-cell memory formation after mild COVID-19. About the study: Among the donors, TCR clusters were largely specific to each donor.

TCRdb re-called the 5' RACE reads with MiXCR, one entry per CDR3 protein. This sample has around 300,000 distinct CDR3 sequences, with 8% to 10% found just once. Sequences were obtained from PBMCs or a T cell subset sorted from them (not recorded which). This TCR was recovered from a man between 18 and 29 years old who had mild COVID-19 (a few samples of this study predate the infection). Cell type and time point are not known. The V gene is TRBV6-2 or TRBV6-3, the J gene TRBJ1-3; perhaps TRBD1 as D (5 bases). The CDR3 loop is CASSYDPGNGNTIYF. In DNA, the CDR3 is TGTGCCAGCAGTTACGATCCAGGGAACGGAAACACCATATATTTT.